In its sample, the clone carrying this T cell receptor (beta chain) was seen once. The record originates from a study of blood T cell repertoires in COVID-19. Here immunoSEQ multiplex PCR was the method, and the copy in TCRdb shows in-frame clones only, minus some. The table includes about 300,000 clones, more than 75% detected once. J was trimmed by 8 bases and V by 1 base; bases with no gene match: 1. CDR1 is SEHNR, CDR2 FQNEAQ, per germline (reference sequence). The CDR3 consists of 14 residues. The chain links TRBV7-9 to TRBJ1-6; TRBD1 matches at 8 bases. The specimen sequenced was PBMCs or T cells enriched from blood (not recorded which). The TCR sequence derives from a man aged 30 to 39 who had recovered from COVID-19. The CDR3 DNA is TGTGCCAGCAGCTTAGAGGACAGGGATTCACCCCTCCACTTT. Residues: CASSLEDRDSPLHF.